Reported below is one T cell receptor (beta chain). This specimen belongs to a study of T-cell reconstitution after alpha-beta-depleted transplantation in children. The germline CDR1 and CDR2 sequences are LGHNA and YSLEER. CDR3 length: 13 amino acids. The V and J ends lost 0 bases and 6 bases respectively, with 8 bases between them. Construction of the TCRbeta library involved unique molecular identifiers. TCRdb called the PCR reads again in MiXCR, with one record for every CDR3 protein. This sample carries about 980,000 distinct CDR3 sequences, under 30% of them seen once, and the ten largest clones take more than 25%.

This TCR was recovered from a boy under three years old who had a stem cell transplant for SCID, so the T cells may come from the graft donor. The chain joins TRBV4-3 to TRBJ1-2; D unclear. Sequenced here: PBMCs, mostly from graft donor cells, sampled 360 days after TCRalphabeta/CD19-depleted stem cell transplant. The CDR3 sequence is CASSQEFGHGYTF. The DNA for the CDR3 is TGCGCCAGCAGCCAAGAATTCGGCCATGGCTACACCTTC.